A selection of T cell receptor beta chains follows, all from one sample in a study of identical twins. Each CDR3 protein is one row after TCRdb ran MiXCR on the 5' RACE reads. The data show about 690,000 distinct CDR3 sequences, around 6% seen once. The sample consisted of naive T cells sorted from blood. Receptors were obtained from a man aged 18 to 35 in good health. Both conserved end residues are part of each CDR3. The order of the fields is J gene, D gene, V gene, clone size, CDR3 protein, CDR3 DNA. A D gene is named only where the DNA matches it firmly. The size entry is marked missing in some rows and otherwise reads once, few, many or a size class.

>TRBJ2-7|TRBD1|TRBV18|few
CASSPKTGGYEQYF
TGTGCCAGCTCACCAAAGACAGGGGGCTACGAGCAGTACTTC
>TRBJ2-1|TRBD2|TRBV28|many
CASSPTAGLAEYNEQFF
TGTGCCAGCAGTCCTACCGCTGGACTAGCGGAATACAATGAGCAGTTCTTC
>TRBJ2-2|TRBD2|TRBV20-1|NA
CSARSGKRELFF
TGCAGTGCTAGAAGCGGGAAGAGGGAGCTGTTTTTT
>TRBJ1-5|TRBD1|TRBV20-1|many
CSAQQGIGNQPQHF
TGCAGTGCTCAACAGGGGATTGGCAATCAGCCCCAGCATTTT
>TRBJ2-1|TRBD2|TRBV9|few
CASSVNSGRRGEQFF
TGTGCCAGCAGCGTCAATAGCGGGAGACGGGGTGAGCAGTTCTTC
>TRBJ1-6|TRBD1|TRBV25-1|many
CASRTTGYNSPLHF
TGTGCCAGCAGAACGACAGGGTATAATTCACCCCTCCACTTT
>TRBJ2-1|NA|TRBV4-1|many
CASSQYSSYNEQFF
TGCGCCAGCAGCCAATATAGCTCCTACAATGAGCAGTTCTTC
>TRBJ2-1|TRBD2|TRBV9|many
CASSVAYRTSGKNEQFF
TGTGCCAGCAGCGTAGCTTATCGGACTAGCGGGAAGAATGAGCAGTTCTTC
>TRBJ1-1|NA|TRBV28|many
CASSSEHPGRLNTEAFF
TGTGCCAGCAGTTCTGAGCATCCGGGGAGGTTGAACACTGAAGCTTTCTTT
>TRBJ2-5|NA|TRBV7-9|many
CASSVHNYVETQYF
TGTGCCAGCAGCGTACACAATTACGTAGAGACCCAGTACTTC
>TRBJ2-1|TRBD2|TRBV7-9|few
CASSLTGRGYNEQFF
TGTGCCAGCAGCTTGACCGGGAGGGGTTACAATGAGCAGTTCTTC
>TRBJ2-1|TRBD2|TRBV20-1|NA
CSASNVGGSSYNEQFF
TGCAGTGCTAGTAATGTCGGCGGGAGCTCCTACAATGAGCAGTTCTTC
>TRBJ2-1|TRBD2|TRBV24-1|many
CATSKASGSSYNEQFF
TGTGCCACCAGTAAGGCTAGCGGGAGCTCCTACAATGAGCAGTTCTTC
>TRBJ2-1|TRBD2|TRBV11-2|NA
CASKPLAGGPQWNEQFF
TGTGCCAGCAAGCCCCTAGCGGGAGGGCCACAGTGGAATGAGCAGTTCTTC
>TRBJ2-2|NA|TRBV12-3/TRBV12-4|many
CASSFSANTGELFF
TGTGCCAGCAGTTTTTCGGCGAACACCGGGGAGCTGTTTTTT
>TRBJ1-1|TRBD1|TRBV7-9|NA
CASQGAVNTEAFF
TGTGCCAGTCAGGGGGCAGTGAACACTGAAGCTTTCTTT
>TRBJ1-2|NA|TRBV7-9|few
CASISAGPNYGYTF
TGTGCCAGCATCTCAGCTGGACCTAACTATGGCTACACCTTC
>TRBJ2-5|NA|TRBV7-8|NA
CASSPRTARETQYF
TGTGCCAGCAGCCCCCGGACAGCCCGAGAGACCCAGTACTTC
>TRBJ2-1|TRBD1|TRBV20-1|many
CSAETRDRAHNEQFF
TGCAGTGCGGAAACCCGGGACAGGGCTCACAATGAGCAGTTCTTC
>TRBJ2-2|TRBD1|TRBV2|NA
CASSARTGYGELFF
TGTGCCAGCAGTGCTCGGACAGGGTACGGGGAGCTGTTTTTT
>TRBJ2-3|TRBD1|TRBV29-1|NA
CSVEGSGQGIDTQYF
TGCAGCGTTGAAGGTTCGGGACAGGGGATAGATACGCAGTATTTT
>TRBJ1-2|NA|TRBV12-3/TRBV12-4|many
CASSLDTQGYTF
TGTGCCAGCAGTTTGGATACCCAGGGCTACACCTTC
>TRBJ2-1|NA|TRBV12-3/TRBV12-4|many
CASSLALGAVYEQFF
TGTGCCAGCAGTTTAGCTCTGGGGGCAGTCTATGAGCAGTTCTTC
>TRBJ1-1|NA|TRBV5-1|NA
CASRVWDPNTEAFF
TGCGCCAGCAGAGTTTGGGACCCAAACACTGAAGCTTTCTTT
>TRBJ2-3|TRBD1|TRBV15|many
CATSTFLRDSSTDTQYF
TGTGCCACCAGCACTTTTCTCCGGGACAGTAGCACAGATACGCAGTATTTT
>TRBJ2-2|TRBD1|TRBV5-6|NA
CASSRISDRFHGNTGELFF
TGTGCCAGCAGCCGGATTTCGGACAGGTTTCATGGCAACACCGGGGAGCTGTTTTTT
>TRBJ2-5|TRBD2|TRBV5-1|NA
CASSPPGLAGETQYF
TGCGCCAGCAGCCCACCGGGACTAGCGGGAGAGACCCAGTACTTC
>TRBJ2-2|NA|TRBV28|NA
CASITSAGELFF
TGTGCCAGCATAACTAGTGCCGGGGAGCTGTTTTTT
>TRBJ2-7|TRBD2|TRBV5-6|few
CASSLVVAGIYEQYF
TGTGCCAGCAGCTTGGTAGTAGCGGGAATCTACGAGCAGTACTTC
>TRBJ2-3|TRBD1|TRBV27|many
CASTEPGQGTDTQYF
TGTGCCAGCACTGAACCGGGACAGGGGACAGATACGCAGTATTTT
>TRBJ2-5|NA|TRBV4-3|NA
CASSQDRGMSQYF
TGCGCCAGCAGCCAAGATAGAGGGATGTCCCAGTACTTC
>TRBJ2-7|NA|TRBV28|few
CASSITGFYEQYF
TGTGCCAGCAGTATTACAGGCTTCTACGAGCAGTACTTC
>TRBJ2-1|NA|TRBV7-8|many
CASSLGKLSEQFF
TGTGCCAGCAGCTTAGGAAAGTTGTCGGAGCAGTTCTTC
>TRBJ2-1|TRBD2|TRBV11-2|NA
CASSRGMGSGSSYNEQFF
TGTGCCAGCAGCCGCGGGATGGGTAGCGGGAGCTCTTACAATGAGCAGTTCTTC
>TRBJ2-7|TRBD2|TRBV5-1|NA
CASTPGGSSYEQYF
TGCGCCAGCACCCCGGGGGGGAGCTCCTACGAGCAGTACTTC
>TRBJ2-2|TRBD1|TRBV6-1|NA
CASRPLGQGRTGELFF
TGTGCCAGCAGGCCCCTGGGACAGGGACGCACCGGGGAGCTGTTTTTT
>TRBJ2-1|TRBD2|TRBV24-1|few
CATSDPLAGGFNEQFF
TGTGCCACCAGTGACCCGCTAGCGGGAGGATTCAATGAGCAGTTCTTC
>TRBJ1-2|TRBD1|TRBV4-1|NA
CASSHPGGTGVIGYTF
TGCGCCAGCAGCCACCCCGGGGGGACAGGGGTTATCGGCTACACCTTC
>TRBJ2-3|TRBD2|TRBV4-2|few
CASSQDVAGGPRNTDTQYF
TGTGCCAGCAGCCAAGATGTCGCGGGAGGGCCTAGGAACACAGATACGCAGTATTTT
>TRBJ2-3|TRBD2|TRBV7-9|many
CASSLGTSGNSADTQYF
TGTGCCAGCAGCTTAGGGACTAGCGGGAATTCAGCAGATACGCAGTATTTT
>TRBJ2-3|NA|TRBV30|few
CAWSWQGSDTQYF
TGTGCCTGGAGTTGGCAGGGGTCAGATACGCAGTATTTT
>TRBJ2-7|TRBD2|TRBV12-3/TRBV12-4|many
CASSLGLAGIYEQYF
TGTGCCAGCAGTTTAGGGCTAGCGGGAATCTACGAGCAGTACTTC